The sequence of this T cell receptor beta chain was determined in a study of cytomegalovirus exposure and HLA in healthy donors. CDR3 length: 14 amino acids. Trimming took 7 bases from V and 5 from J, leaving 14 bases between them. Germline assignment: CDR1 MDHEN and CDR2 SYDVKM. This clone was observed a single time. Clones were sequenced by immunoSEQ multiplex PCR, and TCRdb holds only the in-frame ones, with some missing. The table includes about 64,000 clones, 85% to 95% detected once. Sequenced: PBMCs. The TCR was taken from a woman aged 18-29 years in good health and CMV-seropositive. V gene TRBV28 combines with J gene TRBJ1-4; D is unresolved. CDR3: CASMISGINEKLFF. CDR3 DNA: TGTGCCAGCATGATAAGCGGGATCAATGAAAAACTGTTTTTT.